This entry is about one T cell receptor beta chain. The data were obtained in a study of shared T cell receptors in the human thymus. J was trimmed by 5 bases and V by 2 bases; bases with no gene match: 8. CDR1 MDHEN and CDR2 SYDVKM come from the germline V gene. This CDR3 has 16 amino acids. Clones were sequenced by immunoSEQ multiplex PCR, and TCRdb holds only the in-frame ones, with some missing. The table shows about 380,000 clones, with around 93% occurring only once. The chain links TRBV28 to TRBJ2-7; 11 nucleotides align to TRBD1. This TCR came from a human donor. Sequenced: thymocytes. In DNA, the CDR3 is TGTGCCAGCAGTTTAGGACAGGGGGCCGTGATCCACGAGCAGTACTTC. Its translation is CASSLGQGAVIHEQYF.